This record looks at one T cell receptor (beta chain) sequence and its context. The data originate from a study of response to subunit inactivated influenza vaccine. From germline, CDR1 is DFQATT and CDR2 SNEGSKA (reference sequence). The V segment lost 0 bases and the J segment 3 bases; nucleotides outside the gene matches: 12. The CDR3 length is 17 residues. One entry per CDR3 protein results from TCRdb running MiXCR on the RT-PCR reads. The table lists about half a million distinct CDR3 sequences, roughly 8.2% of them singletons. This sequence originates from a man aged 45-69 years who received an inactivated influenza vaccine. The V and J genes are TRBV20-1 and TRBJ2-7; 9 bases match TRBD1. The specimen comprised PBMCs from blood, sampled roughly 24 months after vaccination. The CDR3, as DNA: TGCAGTGCTAGAGATTACCAAACAGGGGGCGCAGGCTACGAGCAGTACTTC. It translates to CSARDYQTGGAGYEQYF.